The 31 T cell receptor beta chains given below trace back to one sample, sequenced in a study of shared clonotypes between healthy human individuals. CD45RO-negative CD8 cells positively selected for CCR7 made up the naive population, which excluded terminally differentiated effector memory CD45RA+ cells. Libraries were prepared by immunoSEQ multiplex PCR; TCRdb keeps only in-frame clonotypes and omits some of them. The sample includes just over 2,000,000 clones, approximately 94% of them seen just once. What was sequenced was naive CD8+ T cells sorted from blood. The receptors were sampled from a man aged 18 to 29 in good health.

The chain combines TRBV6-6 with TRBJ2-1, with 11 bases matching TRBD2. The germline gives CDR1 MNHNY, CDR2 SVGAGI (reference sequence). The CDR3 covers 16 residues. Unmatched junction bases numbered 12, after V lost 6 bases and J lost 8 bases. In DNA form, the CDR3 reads TGTGCCAGCAGGGAACTAGCGGGAGCTCTTGGGGATGAGCAGTTCTTC. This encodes CASRELAGALGDEQFF.

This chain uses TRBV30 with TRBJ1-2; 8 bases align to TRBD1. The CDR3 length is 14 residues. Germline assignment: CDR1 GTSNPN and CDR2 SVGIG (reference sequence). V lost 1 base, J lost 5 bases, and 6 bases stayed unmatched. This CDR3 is CAWSAVGQEYGYTF. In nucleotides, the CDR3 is TGTGCCTGGAGTGCCGTGGGACAGGAATATGGCTACACCTTC.

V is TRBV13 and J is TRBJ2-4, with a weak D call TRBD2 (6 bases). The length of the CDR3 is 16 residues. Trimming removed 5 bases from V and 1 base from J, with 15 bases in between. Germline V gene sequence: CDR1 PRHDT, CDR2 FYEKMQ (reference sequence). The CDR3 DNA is TGTGCCAGCAGCCTAAGACTAGAGATGGCCAAAAACATTCAGTACTTC. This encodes CASSLRLEMAKNIQYF.

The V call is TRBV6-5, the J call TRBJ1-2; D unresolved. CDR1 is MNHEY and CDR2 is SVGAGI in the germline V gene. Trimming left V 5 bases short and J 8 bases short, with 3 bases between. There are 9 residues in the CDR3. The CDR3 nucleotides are TGTGCCAGCAGTGGAGGCTACACCTTC. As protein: CASSGGYTF.

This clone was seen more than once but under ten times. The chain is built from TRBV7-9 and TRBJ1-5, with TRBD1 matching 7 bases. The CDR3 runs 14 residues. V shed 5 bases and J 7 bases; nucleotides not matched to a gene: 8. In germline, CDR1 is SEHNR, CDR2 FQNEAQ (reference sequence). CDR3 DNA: TGTGCCAGCAGCGAAGGACAGGTTGGGCAGCCCCAGCATTTT. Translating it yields CASSEGQVGQPQHF.

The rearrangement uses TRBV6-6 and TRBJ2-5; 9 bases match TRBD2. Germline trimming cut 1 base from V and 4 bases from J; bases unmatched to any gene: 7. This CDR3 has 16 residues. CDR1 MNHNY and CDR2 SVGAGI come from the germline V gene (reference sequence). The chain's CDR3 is CASSYLASGGTETQYF. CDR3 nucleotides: TGTGCCAGCAGTTACTTGGCCAGCGGGGGGACAGAGACCCAGTACTTC.

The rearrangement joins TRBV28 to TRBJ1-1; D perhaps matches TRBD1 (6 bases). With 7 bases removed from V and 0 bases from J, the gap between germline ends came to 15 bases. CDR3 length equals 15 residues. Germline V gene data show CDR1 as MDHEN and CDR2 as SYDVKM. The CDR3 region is CASKGGIILNTEAFF. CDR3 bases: TGTGCCAGCAAAGGGGGAATTATTTTGAACACTGAAGCTTTCTTT.

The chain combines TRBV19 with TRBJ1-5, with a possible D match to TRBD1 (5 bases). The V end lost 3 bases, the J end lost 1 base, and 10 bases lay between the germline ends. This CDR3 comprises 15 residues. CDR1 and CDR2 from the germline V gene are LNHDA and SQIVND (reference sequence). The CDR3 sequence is CASSMQGGSNQPQHF. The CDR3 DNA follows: TGTGCCAGTAGTATGCAGGGAGGGAGCAATCAGCCCCAGCATTTT.

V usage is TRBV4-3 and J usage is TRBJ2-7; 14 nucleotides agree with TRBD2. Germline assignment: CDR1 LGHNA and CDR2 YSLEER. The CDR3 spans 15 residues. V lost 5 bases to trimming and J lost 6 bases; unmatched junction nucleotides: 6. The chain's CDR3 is CASSSQGLAGAEQYF. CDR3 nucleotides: TGCGCCAGCAGCTCCCAGGGACTAGCGGGAGCCGAGCAGTACTTC.

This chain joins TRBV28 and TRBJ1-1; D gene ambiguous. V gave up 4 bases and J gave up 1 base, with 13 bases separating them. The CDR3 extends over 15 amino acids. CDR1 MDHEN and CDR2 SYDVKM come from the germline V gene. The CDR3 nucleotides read TGTGCCAGCAGTTATGCGGGGTCGCCGAACACTGAAGCTTTCTTT. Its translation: CASSYAGSPNTEAFF.

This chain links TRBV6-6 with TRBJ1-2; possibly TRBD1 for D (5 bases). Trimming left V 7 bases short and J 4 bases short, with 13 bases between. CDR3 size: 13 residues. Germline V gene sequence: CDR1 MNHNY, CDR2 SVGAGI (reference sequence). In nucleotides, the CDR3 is TGTGCCAGCACCTTCGGGACTACCTATGGCTACACCTTC. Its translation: CASTFGTTYGYTF.

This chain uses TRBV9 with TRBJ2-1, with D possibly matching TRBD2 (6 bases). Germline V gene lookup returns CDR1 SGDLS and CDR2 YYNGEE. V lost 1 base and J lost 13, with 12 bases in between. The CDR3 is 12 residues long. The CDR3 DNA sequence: TGTGCCAGCAGCGTATTGGGAGGCCTACAGTTCTTC. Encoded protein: CASSVLGGLQFF. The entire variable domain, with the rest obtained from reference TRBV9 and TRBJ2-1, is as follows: DSGVTQTPKHLITATGQRVTLRCSPRSGDLSVYWYQQSLDQGLQFLIQYYNGEERAKGNILERFSAQQFPDLHSELNLSSLELGDSALYFCASSVLGGLQFFGPGTRLTVL.

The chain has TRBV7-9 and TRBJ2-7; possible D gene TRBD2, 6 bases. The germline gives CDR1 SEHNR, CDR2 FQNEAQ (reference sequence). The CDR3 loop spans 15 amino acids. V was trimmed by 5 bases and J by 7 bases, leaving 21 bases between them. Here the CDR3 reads CASSPFIGGDNEQYF. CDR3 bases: TGTGCCAGCAGCCCGTTTATTGGAGGGGATAATGAGCAGTACTTC.

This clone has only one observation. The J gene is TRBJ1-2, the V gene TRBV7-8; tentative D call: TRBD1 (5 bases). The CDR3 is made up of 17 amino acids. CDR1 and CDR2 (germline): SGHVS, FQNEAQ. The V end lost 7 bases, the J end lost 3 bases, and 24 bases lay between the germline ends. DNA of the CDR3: TGTGCCAGCATCCTTACGGACAAAACCCAATCCTACTATGGCTACACCTTC. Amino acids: CASILTDKTQSYYGYTF.

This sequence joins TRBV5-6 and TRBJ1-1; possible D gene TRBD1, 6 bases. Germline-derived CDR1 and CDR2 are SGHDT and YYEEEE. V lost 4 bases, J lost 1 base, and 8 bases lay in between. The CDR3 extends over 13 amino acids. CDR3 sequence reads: CASSGQPNTEAFF. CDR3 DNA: TGTGCCAGCAGCGGACAGCCGAACACTGAAGCTTTCTTT. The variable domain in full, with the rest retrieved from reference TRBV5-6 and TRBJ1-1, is DAGVTQSPTHLIKTRGQQVTLRCSPKSGHDTVSWYQQALGQGPQFIFQYYEEEERQRGNFPDRFSGHQFPNYSSELNVNALLLGDSALYLCASSGQPNTEAFFGQGTRLTVV.

CDR3 DNA sequence: TGTGCCAGCAGTTACGGGGAAGCCCCTGCCTATGGCTACACCTTC. Its translation: CASSYGEAPAYGYTF. This sequence joins TRBV6-5 and TRBJ1-2; the D is unclear. CDR1 is MNHEY and CDR2 is SVGAGI in the germline V gene. Trimming stripped 2 bases from V and 4 bases from J, with 14 bases between. The CDR3 runs 15 residues.

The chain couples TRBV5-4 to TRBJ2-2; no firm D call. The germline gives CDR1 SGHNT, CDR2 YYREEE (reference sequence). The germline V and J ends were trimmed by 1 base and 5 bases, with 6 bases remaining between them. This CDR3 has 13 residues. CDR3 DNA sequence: TGTGCCAGCAGCTTGTTCCTAACCGGGGAGCTGTTTTTT. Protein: CASSLFLTGELFF.

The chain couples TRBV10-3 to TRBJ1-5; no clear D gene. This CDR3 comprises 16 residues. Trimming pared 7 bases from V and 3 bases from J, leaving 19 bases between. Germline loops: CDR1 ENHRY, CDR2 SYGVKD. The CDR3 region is CAITPRRVPHNQPQHF. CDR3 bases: TGTGCCATCACCCCCAGGAGGGTCCCACACAATCAGCCCCAGCATTTT.

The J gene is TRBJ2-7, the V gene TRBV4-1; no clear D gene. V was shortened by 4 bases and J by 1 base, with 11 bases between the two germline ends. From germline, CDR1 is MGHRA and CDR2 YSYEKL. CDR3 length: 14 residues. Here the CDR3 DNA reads TGCGCCAGCAGCCTGAGCCAGGATTCCTACGAGCAGTACTTC. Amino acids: CASSLSQDSYEQYF.

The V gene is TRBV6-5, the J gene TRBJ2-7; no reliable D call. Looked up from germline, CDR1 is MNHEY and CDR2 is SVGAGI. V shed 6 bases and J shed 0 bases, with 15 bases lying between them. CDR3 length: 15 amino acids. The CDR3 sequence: CASSLIMYPSYEQYF. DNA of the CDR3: TGTGCCAGCAGCTTAATAATGTATCCCTCCTACGAGCAGTACTTC.

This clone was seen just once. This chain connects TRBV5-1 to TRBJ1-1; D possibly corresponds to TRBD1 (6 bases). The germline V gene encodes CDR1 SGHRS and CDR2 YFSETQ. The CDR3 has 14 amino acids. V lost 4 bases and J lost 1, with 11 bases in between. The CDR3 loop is CASSPWGQNTEAFF. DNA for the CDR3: TGCGCCAGCAGCCCTTGGGGGCAGAACACTGAAGCTTTCTTT.

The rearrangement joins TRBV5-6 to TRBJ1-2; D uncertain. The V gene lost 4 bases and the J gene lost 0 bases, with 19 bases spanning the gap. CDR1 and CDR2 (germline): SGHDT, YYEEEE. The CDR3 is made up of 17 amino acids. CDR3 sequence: CASSPTVLEGANYGYTF. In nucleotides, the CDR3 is TGTGCCAGCAGCCCCACGGTCCTCGAGGGTGCTAACTATGGCTACACCTTC.

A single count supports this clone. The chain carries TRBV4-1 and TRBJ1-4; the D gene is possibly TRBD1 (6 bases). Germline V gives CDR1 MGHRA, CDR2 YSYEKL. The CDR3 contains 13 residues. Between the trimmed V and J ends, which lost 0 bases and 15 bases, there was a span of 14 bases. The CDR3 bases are TGCGCCAGCAGCCAAGATTGGGAGGACAGAATGTTTTTT. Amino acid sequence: CASSQDWEDRMFF.

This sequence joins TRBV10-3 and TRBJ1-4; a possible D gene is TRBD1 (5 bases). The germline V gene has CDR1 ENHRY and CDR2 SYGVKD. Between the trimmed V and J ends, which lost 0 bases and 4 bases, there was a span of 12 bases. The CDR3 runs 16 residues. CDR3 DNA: TGTGCCATCAGTGAGTCTGGGGAGGGGCTTAATGAAAAACTGTTTTTT. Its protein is CAISESGEGLNEKLFF.

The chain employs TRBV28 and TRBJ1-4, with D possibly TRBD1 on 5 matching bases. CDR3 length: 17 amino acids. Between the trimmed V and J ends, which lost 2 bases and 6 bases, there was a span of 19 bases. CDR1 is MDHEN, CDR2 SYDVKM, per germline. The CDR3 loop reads CASSLTWYSEGDEKLFF. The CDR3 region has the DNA TGTGCCAGCAGTTTAACTTGGTACAGCGAAGGGGATGAAAAACTGTTTTTT.

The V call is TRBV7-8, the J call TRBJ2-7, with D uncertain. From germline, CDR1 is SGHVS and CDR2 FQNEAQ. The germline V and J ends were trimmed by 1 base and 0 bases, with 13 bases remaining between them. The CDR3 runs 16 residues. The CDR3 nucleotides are TGTGCCAGCAGCTTAGGAGCAGTTGTAAGCTCCTACGAGCAGTACTTC. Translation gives CASSLGAVVSSYEQYF.

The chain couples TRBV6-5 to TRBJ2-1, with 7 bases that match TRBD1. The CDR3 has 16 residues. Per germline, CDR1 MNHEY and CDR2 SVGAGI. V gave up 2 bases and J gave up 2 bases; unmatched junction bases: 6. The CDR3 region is CASSYAGGSPYNEQFF. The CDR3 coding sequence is TGTGCCAGCAGTTACGCAGGGGGATCTCCCTACAATGAGCAGTTCTTC.

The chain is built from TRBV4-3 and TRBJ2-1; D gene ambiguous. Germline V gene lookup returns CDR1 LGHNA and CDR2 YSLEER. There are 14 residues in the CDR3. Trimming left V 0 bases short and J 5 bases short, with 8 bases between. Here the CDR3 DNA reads TGCGCCAGCAGCCAAGACCCCTATGACAATGAGCAGTTCTTC. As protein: CASSQDPYDNEQFF.

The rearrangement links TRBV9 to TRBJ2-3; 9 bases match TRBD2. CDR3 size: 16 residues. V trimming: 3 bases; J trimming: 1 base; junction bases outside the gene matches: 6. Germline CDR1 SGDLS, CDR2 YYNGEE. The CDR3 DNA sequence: TGTGCCAGCAGCGGAAAAGCGGGGGGACGCACAGATACGCAGTATTTT. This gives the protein CASSGKAGGRTDTQYF. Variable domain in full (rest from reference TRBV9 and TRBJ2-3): DSGVTQTPKHLITATGQRVTLRCSPRSGDLSVYWYQQSLDQGLQFLIQYYNGEERAKGNILERFSAQQFPDLHSELNLSSLELGDSALYFCASSGKAGGRTDTQYFGPGTRLTVL.

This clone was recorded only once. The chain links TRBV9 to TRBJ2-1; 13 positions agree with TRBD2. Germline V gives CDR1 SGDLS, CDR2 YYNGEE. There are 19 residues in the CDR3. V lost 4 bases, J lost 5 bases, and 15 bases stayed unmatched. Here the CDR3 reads CASSNRLAGGLELHNEQFF. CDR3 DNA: TGTGCCAGCAGCAACCGACTAGCGGGGGGCCTCGAATTACACAATGAGCAGTTCTTC.

This CDR3 is CASSFFGSYEQYF. The CDR3 DNA reads TGTGCCAGCAGCTTTTTCGGTTCCTACGAGCAGTACTTC. The V call is TRBV11-2, the J call TRBJ2-7; D is unresolved. With 3 bases removed from V and 1 base from J, the gap between germline ends came to 7 bases. This CDR3 spans 13 amino acids. The V gene's germline CDR1 is SGHAT and CDR2 FQNNGV. The full variable domain, rest sourced from reference TRBV11-2 and TRBJ2-7, is EAGVAQSPRYKIIEKRQSVAFWCNPISGHATLYWYQQILGQGPKLLIQFQNNGVVDDSQLPKDRFSAERLKGVDSTLKIQPAKLEDSAVYLCASSFFGSYEQYFGPGTRLTVT.